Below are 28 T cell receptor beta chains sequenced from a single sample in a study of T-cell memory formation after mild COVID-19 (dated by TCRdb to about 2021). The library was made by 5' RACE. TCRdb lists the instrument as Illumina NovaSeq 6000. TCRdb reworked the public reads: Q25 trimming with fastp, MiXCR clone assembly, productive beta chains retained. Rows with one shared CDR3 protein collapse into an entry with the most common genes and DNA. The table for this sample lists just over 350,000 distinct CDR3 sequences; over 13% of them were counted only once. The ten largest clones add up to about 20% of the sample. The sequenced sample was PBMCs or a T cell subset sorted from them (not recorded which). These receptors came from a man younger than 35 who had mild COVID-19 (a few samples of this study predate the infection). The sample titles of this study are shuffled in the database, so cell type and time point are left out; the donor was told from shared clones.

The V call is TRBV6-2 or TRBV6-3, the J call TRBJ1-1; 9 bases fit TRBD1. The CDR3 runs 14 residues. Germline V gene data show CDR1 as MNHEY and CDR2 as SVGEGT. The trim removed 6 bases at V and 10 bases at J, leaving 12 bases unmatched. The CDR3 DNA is TGTGCCAGCAGCAAACAGGGGGCCTCCGGCGTAGCTTTCTTT. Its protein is CASSKQGASGVAFF.

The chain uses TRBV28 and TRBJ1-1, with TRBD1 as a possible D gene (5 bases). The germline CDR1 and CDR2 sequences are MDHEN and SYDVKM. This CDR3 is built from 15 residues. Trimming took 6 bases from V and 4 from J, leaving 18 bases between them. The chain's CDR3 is CASRGVLGGGTEAFF. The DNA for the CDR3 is TGTGCCAGCAGAGGGGTTCTTGGGGGGGGCACTGAAGCTTTCTTT.

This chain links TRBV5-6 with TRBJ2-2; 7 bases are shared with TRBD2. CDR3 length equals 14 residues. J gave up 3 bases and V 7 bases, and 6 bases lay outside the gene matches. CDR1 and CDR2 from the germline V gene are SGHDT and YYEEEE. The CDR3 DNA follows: TGTGCCAGCCGGGGGAGGGACTACACCGGGGAGCTGTTTTTT. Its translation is CASRGRDYTGELFF.

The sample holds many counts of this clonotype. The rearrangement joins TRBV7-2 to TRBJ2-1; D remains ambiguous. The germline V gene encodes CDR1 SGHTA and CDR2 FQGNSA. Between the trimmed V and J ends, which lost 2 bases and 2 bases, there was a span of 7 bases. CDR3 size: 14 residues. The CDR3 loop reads CASSLNAAYNEQFF. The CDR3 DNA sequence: TGTGCCAGCAGCTTAAACGCAGCCTACAATGAGCAGTTCTTC.

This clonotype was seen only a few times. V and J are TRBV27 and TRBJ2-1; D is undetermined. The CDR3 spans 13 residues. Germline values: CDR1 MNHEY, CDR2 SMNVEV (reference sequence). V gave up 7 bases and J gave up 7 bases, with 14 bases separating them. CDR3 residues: CASTRTAGNEQFF. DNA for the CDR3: TGTGCCAGCACCCGAACGGCTGGGAATGAGCAGTTCTTC.

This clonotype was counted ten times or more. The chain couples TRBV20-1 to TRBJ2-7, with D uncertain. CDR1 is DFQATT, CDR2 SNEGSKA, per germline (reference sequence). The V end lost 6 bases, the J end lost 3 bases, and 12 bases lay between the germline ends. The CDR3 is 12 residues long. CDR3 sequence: CSATESGYEQYF. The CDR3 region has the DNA TGCAGTGCCACAGAGTCCGGCTACGAGCAGTACTTC.

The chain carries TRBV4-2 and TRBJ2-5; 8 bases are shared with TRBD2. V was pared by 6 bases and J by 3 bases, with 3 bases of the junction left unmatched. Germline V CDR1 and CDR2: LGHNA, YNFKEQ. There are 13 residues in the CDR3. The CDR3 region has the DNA TGTGCCAGCAGTGTCGGGGGGGAAGAGACCCAGTACTTC. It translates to CASSVGGEETQYF.

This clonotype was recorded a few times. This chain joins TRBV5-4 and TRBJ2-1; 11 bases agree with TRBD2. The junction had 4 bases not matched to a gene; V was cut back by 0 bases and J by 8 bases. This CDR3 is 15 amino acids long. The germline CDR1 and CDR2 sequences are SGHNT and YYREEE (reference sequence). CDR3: CASSLGSGGADEQFF. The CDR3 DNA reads TGTGCCAGCAGCTTGGGTAGCGGGGGGGCGGATGAGCAGTTCTTC.

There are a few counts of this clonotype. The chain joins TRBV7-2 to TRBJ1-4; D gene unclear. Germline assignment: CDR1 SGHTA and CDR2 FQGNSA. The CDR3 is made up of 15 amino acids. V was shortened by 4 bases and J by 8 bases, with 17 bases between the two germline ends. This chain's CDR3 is CASSSESPQPEKLFF. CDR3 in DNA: TGTGCCAGCAGCTCCGAATCCCCCCAACCCGAAAAACTGTTTTTT.

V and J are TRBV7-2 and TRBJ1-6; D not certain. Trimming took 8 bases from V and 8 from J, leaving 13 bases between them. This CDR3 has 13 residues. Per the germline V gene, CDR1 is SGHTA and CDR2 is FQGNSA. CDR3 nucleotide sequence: TGTGCCAGCGGGCCTTTCCGGGATTCACCCCTCCACTTT. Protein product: CASGPFRDSPLHF.

The CDR3 DNA sequence: TGTGCCAGCAGCGGAGACCTTAATGAAAAACTGTTTTTT. Its translation: CASSGDLNEKLFF. The chain is built from TRBV9 and TRBJ1-4; D is undetermined. Germline V CDR1 and CDR2: SGDLS, YYNGEE. There are 13 residues in the CDR3. Trimming pared 3 bases from V and 4 bases from J, leaving 7 bases between.

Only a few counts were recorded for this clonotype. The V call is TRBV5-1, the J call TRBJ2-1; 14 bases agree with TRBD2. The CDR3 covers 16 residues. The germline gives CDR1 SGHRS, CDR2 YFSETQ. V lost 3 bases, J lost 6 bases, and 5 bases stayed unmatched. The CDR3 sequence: CASSSPGLAGVNEQFF. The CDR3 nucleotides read TGCGCCAGCAGCTCTCCGGGACTAGCGGGGGTCAATGAGCAGTTCTTC.

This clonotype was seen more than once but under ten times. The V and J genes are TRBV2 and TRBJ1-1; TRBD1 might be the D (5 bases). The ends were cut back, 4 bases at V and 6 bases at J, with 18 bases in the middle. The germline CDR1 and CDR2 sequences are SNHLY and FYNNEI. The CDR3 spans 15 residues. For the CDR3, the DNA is TGTGCCAGCAGTGCACAGGTAATTAGGGGCCCTGAAGCTTTCTTT. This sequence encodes CASSAQVIRGPEAFF.

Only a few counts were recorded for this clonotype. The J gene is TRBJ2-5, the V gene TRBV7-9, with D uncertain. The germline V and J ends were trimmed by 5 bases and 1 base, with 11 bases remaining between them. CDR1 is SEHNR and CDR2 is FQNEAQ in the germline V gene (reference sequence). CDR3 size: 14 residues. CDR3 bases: TGTGCCAGCAGCGCTGGACCGTCCCAAGAGACCCAGTACTTC. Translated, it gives CASSAGPSQETQYF.

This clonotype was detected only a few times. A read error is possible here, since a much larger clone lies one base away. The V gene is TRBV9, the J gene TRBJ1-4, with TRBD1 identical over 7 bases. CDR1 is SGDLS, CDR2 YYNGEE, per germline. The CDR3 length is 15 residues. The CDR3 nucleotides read TGTTCCAGCAGCGTAGATGGGACAGTCAATGAAAAACTGTTTTTT. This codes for CSSSVDGTVNEKLFF.

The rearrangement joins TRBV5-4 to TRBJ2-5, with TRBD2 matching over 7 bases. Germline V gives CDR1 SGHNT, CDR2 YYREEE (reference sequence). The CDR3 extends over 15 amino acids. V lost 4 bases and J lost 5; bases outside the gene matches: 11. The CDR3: CASSPKRGSWETQYF. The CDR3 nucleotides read TGTGCCAGCAGCCCAAAGCGGGGTTCATGGGAGACCCAGTACTTC.

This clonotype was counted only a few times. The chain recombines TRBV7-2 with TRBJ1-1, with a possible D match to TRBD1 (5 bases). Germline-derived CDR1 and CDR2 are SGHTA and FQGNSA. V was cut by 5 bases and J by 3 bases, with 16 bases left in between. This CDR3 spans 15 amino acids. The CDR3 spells CASSQDQGGDTEAFF. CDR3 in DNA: TGTGCCAGCAGCCAAGACCAGGGAGGGGACACTGAAGCTTTCTTT. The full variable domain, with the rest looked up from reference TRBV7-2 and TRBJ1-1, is GAGVSQSPSNKVTEKGKDVELRCDPISGHTALYWYRQSLGQGLEFLIYFQGNSAPDKSGLPSDRFSAERTGGSVSTLTIQRTQQEDSAVYLCASSQDQGGDTEAFFGQGTRLTVV.

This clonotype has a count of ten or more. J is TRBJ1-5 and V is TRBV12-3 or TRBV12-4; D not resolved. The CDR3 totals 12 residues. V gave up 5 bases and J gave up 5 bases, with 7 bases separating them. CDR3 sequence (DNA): TGTGCCAGCAGTAGGATTGATCAGCCCCAGCATTTT. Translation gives CASSRIDQPQHF.

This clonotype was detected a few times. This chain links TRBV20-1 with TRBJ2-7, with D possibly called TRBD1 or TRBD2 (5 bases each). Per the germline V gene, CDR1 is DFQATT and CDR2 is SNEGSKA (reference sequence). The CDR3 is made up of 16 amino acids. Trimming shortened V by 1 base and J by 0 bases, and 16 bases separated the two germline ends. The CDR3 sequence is CSARGGEGQFSYEQYF. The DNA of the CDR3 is TGCAGTGCTAGAGGGGGCGAGGGCCAATTCTCCTACGAGCAGTACTTC.

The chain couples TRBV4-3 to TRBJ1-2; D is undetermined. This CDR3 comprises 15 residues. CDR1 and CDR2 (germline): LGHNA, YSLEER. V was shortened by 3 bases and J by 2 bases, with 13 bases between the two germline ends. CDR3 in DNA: TGCGCCAGCAGCCAGAACGGCGTGACGAACTATGGCTACACCTTC. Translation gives CASSQNGVTNYGYTF.

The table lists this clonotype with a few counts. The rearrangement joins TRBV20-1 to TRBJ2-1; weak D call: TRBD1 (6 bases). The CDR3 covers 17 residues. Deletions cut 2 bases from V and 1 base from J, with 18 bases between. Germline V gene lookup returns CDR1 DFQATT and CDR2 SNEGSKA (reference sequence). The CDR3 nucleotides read TGCAGTGCTAGACCCATCACAGGGCTCGGGTCCTACAATGAGCAGTTCTTC. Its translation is CSARPITGLGSYNEQFF.

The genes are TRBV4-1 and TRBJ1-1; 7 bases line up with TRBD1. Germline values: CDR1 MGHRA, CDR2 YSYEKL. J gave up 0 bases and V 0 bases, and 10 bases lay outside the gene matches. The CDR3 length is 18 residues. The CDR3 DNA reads TGCGCCAGCAGCCAAGATCCACAGGGGTCCGGATTGAACACTGAAGCTTTCTTT. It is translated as CASSQDPQGSGLNTEAFF.

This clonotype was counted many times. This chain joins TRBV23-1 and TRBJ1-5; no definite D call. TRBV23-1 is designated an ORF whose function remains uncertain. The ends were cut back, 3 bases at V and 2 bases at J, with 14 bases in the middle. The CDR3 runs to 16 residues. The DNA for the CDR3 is TGCGCCAGCAGTCACCTGGACCGGAGGGGCAATCAGCCCCAGCATTTT. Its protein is CASSHLDRRGNQPQHF.

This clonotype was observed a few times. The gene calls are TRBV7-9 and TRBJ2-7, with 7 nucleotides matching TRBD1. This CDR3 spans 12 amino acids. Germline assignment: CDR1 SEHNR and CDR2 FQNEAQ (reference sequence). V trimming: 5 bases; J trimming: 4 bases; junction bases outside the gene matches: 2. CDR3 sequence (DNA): TGTGCCAGCAGCCTGGGACAGTACGAGCAGTACGTC. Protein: CASSLGQYEQYV.

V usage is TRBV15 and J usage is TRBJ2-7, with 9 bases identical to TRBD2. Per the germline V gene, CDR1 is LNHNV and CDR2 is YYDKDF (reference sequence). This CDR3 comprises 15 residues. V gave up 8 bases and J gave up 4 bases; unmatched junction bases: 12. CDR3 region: CATWRSGGTAYEQYF. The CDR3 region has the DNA TGTGCCACCTGGAGAAGCGGGGGGACCGCGTACGAGCAGTACTTC.

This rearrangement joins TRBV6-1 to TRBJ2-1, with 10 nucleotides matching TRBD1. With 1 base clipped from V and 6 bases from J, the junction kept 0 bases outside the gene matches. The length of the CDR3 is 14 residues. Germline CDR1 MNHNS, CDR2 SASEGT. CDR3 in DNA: TGTGCCAGCAGTGAAGGGACAGGGGGCAATGAGCAGTTCTTC. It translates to CASSEGTGGNEQFF.

The CDR3 DNA is TGTGCCAGCAGCCCAGAGCCTTCCTACATCCCCGTCTCCTACAATGAGCAGTTCTTC. It translates to CASSPEPSYIPVSYNEQFF. This chain connects TRBV7-2 to TRBJ2-1; D gene ambiguous. CDR3 length equals 19 residues. The V end lost 5 bases, the J end lost 0 bases, and 23 bases lay between the germline ends. From germline, CDR1 is SGHTA and CDR2 FQGNSA.

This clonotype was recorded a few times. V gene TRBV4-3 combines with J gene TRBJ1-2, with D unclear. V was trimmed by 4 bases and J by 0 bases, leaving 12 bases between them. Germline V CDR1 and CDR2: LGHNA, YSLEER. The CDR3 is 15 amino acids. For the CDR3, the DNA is TGCGCCAGCAGCCCCCTTAGTAACGCTAACTATGGCTACACCTTC. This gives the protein CASSPLSNANYGYTF.